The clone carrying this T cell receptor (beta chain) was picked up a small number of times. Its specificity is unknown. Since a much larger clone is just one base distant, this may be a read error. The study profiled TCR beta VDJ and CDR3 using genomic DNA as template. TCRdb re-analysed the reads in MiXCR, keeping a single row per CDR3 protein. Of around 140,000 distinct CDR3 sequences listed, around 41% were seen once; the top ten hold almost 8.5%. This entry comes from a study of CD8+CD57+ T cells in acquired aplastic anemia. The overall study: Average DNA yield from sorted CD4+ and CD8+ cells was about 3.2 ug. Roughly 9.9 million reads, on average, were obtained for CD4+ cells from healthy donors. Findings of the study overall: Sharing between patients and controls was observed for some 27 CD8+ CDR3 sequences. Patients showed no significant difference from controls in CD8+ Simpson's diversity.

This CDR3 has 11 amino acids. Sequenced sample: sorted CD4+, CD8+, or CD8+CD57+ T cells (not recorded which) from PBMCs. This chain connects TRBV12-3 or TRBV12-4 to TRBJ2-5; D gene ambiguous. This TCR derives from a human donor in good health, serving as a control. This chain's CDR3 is CASSQLETRYF. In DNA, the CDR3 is TGTGCCAGCAGCCAATTAGAGACCCGGTACTTC.